A selection of T cell receptor beta chains follows, all from one sample in a study of molecular identifiers for immune sequencing clone quantification. TCRdb reprocessed the PCR reads via MiXCR and lists one record per CDR3 protein. Among approximately 550,000 distinct CDR3 sequences listed, 20% to 25% were seen once. The material sequenced was naive CD8+ T cells from blood, with Jurkat cell RNA spiked in. Every receptor here comes from a human donor in good health. Some libraries in this study had Jurkat cell RNA spiked in. Both conserved end residues are part of each CDR3. A D gene is named only where the DNA matches it firmly. Clone size is shown for a subset of rows, as once, few, many or a class of expanded clone.

clone size	V gene	D gene	J gene	CDR3 DNA	CDR3 protein
many	TRBV19	NA	TRBJ1-5	TGTGCCAGTAGTTCCGGGGGGCCAGGCAATCAGCCCCAGCATTTT	CASSSGGPGNQPQHF
NA	TRBV19	NA	TRBJ2-1	TGTGCCAGTAGTATCAGTTCGGGACTCTACAATGAGCAGTTCTTC	CASSISSGLYNEQFF
NA	TRBV5-1	NA	TRBJ2-7	TGCGCCAGCTGCTTGGCCGGGAACGAGCAGTACTTC	CASCLAGNEQYF
many	TRBV12-3/TRBV12-4	NA	TRBJ2-7	TGTGCCAGCAGCGGTGAGGGGGGAGCCTATTCCGAGCAGTACTTC	CASSGEGGAYSEQYF
few	TRBV7-9	NA	TRBJ2-7	TGTGCCAGCAGCTTAGAGCTTGGGGCAAACTACGAGCAGTACTTC	CASSLELGANYEQYF
many	TRBV13	NA	TRBJ1-5	TGTGCCAGCAGCTTAGGCCGGGAGGGCTACCAGCATTTT	CASSLGREGYQHF
many	TRBV2	NA	TRBJ2-6	TGTGCCAGCAGTGGCAGGGCCTCAGGGGCCAACGTCCTGACTTTC	CASSGRASGANVLTF
NA	TRBV6-2/TRBV6-3	NA	TRBJ2-1	TGTGCCAGCAGAAGGGGGGTTCTTGAGCAGTTCTTC	CASRRGVLEQFF
many	TRBV4-1	NA	TRBJ1-5	TGCGCCAGCAGCCAAGATAGTTCGAGCAATCAGCCCCAGCATTTT	CASSQDSSSNQPQHF
many	TRBV19	NA	TRBJ2-3	TGTGCCAGTAGTATTCAGGCAGATACGCAGTATTTT	CASSIQADTQYF
many	TRBV11-2	TRBD1	TRBJ2-3	TGTGCCAGCAGCGAGGGACAGGGGGCAGGAGATACGCAGTATTTT	CASSEGQGAGDTQYF
few	TRBV11-1	TRBD2	TRBJ2-7	TGTGCCAGCAGGCCTAGCGGGAGGCTCTACGAGCAGTACTTC	CASRPSGRLYEQYF
many	TRBV4-3	NA	TRBJ2-3	TGCGCCAGCAGCCAAGATCGACTGGCCCGCACAGATACGCAGTATTTT	CASSQDRLARTDTQYF
many	TRBV5-1	TRBD1	TRBJ2-2	TGCGCCAGCAGCGAACAGGGGGACTTCGCCGGGGAGCTGTTTTTT	CASSEQGDFAGELFF
few	TRBV19	NA	TRBJ2-7	TGTGCCAGTAGTATGGTGGCCTCATCCGGGCAGTACTTC	CASSMVASSGQYF
many	TRBV12-3/TRBV12-4	NA	TRBJ1-1	TGTGCCAGCAGCCCCCTGTTATCGGGGGGCACTGAAGCTTTCTTT	CASSPLLSGGTEAFF
NA	TRBV2	NA	TRBJ1-5	TGTGCCAGCAGTGTCAGCCGGGACCATCAGCCCCAGCATTTT	CASSVSRDHQPQHF
many	TRBV6-6	NA	TRBJ2-5	TGTGCCAGCAGTTACAAAGAGACCCAGTACTTC	CASSYKETQYF
few	TRBV7-9	NA	TRBJ2-1	TGTGCCAGCAGCTTATCCGGGACGGGGGTTTACAATGAGCAGTTCTTC	CASSLSGTGVYNEQFF
NA	TRBV4-1	TRBD2	TRBJ2-5	TGCGCCAGCAGCCGGACTAGCTCAGGGACCCAGTACTTC	CASSRTSSGTQYF
many	TRBV4-3	TRBD2	TRBJ2-4	TGCGCCAGCACGCCAAGATGGGGATCGCTAGCGGGGGCGTGCTTC	CASTPRWGSLAGACF
NA	TRBV4-3	NA	TRBJ2-1	TGCGCCAGCAGCCCGGGACTTTCCCACAATGAGCAGTTCTTC	CASSPGLSHNEQFF
many	TRBV25-1	NA	TRBJ2-3	TGTGCCAGCAGTGAAACTTGGGTCCATACGCAGTATTTT	CASSETWVHTQYF
many	TRBV12-3/TRBV12-4	NA	TRBJ1-1	TGTGCCAGCAGTTACTCCTCCAGGCTGAACACTGAAGCTTTCTTT	CASSYSSRLNTEAFF
NA	TRBV7-9	NA	TRBJ2-7	TGTGCCAGCAGCCCCCTTTTGATGCAGGGGGGTCACGAGCAGTACTTC	CASSPLLMQGGHEQYF
many	TRBV29-1	TRBD1	TRBJ1-1	TGCAGCGTTGAGCCGACAGGGTTGGACACTGAAGCTTTCTTT	CSVEPTGLDTEAFF
many	TRBV6-5	TRBD1	TRBJ1-5	TGTGCCAGCAGTTACTCGACAGGGGGCGGGCAGCCCCAGCATTTT	CASSYSTGGGQPQHF
NA	TRBV5-8	TRBD2	TRBJ2-7	TGTGCCAGCGGCCCTGGGGGGGTCTCCTACGAGCAGTACTTC	CASGPGGVSYEQYF
many	TRBV7-2	NA	TRBJ1-2	TGTGCCACCCCAGGTGTCTATGGCTACACCTTC	CATPGVYGYTF
few	TRBV30	NA	TRBJ2-4	TGTGCCTGGAGTGTAGGGATTGGCAGGAGCCAAAAACAGTACTTC	CAWSVGIGRSQKQYF
many	TRBV7-9	NA	TRBJ1-4	TGTGCCAGCAGCTTAGTTTCCGATATGAGTGAAAAACTGTTTTTT	CASSLVSDMSEKLFF
few	TRBV14	TRBD2	TRBJ2-3	TGTGCCAGCAGCCGACGTAACCGGGACTACCGCACGGATACGCGGTATTTT	CASSRRNRDYRTDTRYF
few	TRBV7-9	TRBD1	TRBJ1-4	TGTGCCAGCCGCGGGACAGGTGCCGAAAAACTGTTTTTT	CASRGTGAEKLFF
many	TRBV3-1	NA	TRBJ2-7	TGTGCCAGTGGGAGCCTGGCCTACGAGCAGTACTTC	CASGSLAYEQYF
few	TRBV29-1	NA	TRBJ2-7	TGCAGCGTTGAAGCGGACAACTCCTACGAGCAGTACTTC	CSVEADNSYEQYF
many	TRBV19	TRBD1	TRBJ1-5	TGTGCCAGTAGCGGGACAGGGAGCAATCAGCCCCAGCATTTT	CASSGTGSNQPQHF
NA	TRBV30	NA	TRBJ1-1	TGTGCCTGGACCGGGACAACGAACACTAAAGCTTTCTTT	CAWTGTTNTKAFF
NA	TRBV11-2	NA	TRBJ1-2	TGTGCCAGCAGCCCGGCCGGGACCGTCAACTATGGCTACACCTTC	CASSPAGTVNYGYTF
NA	TRBV6-2/TRBV6-3	TRBD1	TRBJ2-7	TGTGCCAGCAGTGGTTCTGACAGGGCTTACGAGCAGTACTTC	CASSGSDRAYEQYF
NA	TRBV15	NA	TRBJ2-7	TGTGCCACCAGCAGAGATCGGGGTAGCGGCTACGAGCAGTACTTC	CATSRDRGSGYEQYF
many	TRBV7-8	NA	TRBJ2-3	TGTGCCAGCAGCCCTAGACTCCTTTCCACAGATACGCAGTATTTT	CASSPRLLSTDTQYF
few	TRBV9	NA	TRBJ1-1	TGTGCCAGCAGCGTAGTGGTAGGGCTGGTGGACGCTGAAGCTTTCTTT	CASSVVVGLVDAEAFF
few	TRBV19	NA	TRBJ2-1	TGTGCCAGTAGCATACGGGGGTCATTGGCCGATGAGCAGTTCTTC	CASSIRGSLADEQFF
many	TRBV9	NA	TRBJ1-2	TGTGCCAGCAGCGTAGTGCAGGTCGGAAGCTATGGCTACACCTTC	CASSVVQVGSYGYTF
many	TRBV11-2	TRBD1	TRBJ2-5	TGTGCCAGCAGCTTATTAGGGGGCAAAGAGACCCAGTACTTC	CASSLLGGKETQYF